This passage covers 20 T cell receptor beta chains from one sample sequenced in a study of shared clonotypes between healthy human individuals. Sequenced by immunoSEQ multiplex PCR; TCRdb stores in-frame clones only, minus some. The profile shows roughly 1.5 million clones, under 99% of them singletons. Sequenced input: naive CD4+ T cells sorted from blood. Subset reported: CD45RA+ positively selected. These receptors came from a man aged 30-40 years in good health.

This sequence joins TRBV5-4 and TRBJ2-7, with D unresolved. Trimming removed 4 bases from V and 2 bases from J, with 13 bases in between. The CDR3 runs 14 residues. Germline CDR1 reads SGHNT; CDR2 reads YYREEE (reference sequence). The CDR3 nucleotides read TGTGCCAGCAGCCAATCCTCTTCGACCTACGAGCAGTACTTC. Protein product: CASSQSSSTYEQYF.

This chain links TRBV11-3 with TRBJ2-7, with 13 positions matching TRBD2. The CDR3 spans 15 residues. Per the germline V gene, CDR1 is SGHNT and CDR2 is YENEEA. Losses at the gene ends were 5 bases for V and 2 bases for J; bases not matched to a gene: 3. The CDR3 is CASSLGTSGTYEQYF. CDR3 in DNA: TGTGCCAGCAGCCTCGGGACTAGCGGGACCTACGAGCAGTACTTC.

The rearrangement links TRBV11-2 to TRBJ2-5; 8 bases are a match to TRBD1. J was trimmed by 5 bases and V by 7 bases; bases with no gene match: 12. CDR1 and CDR2 (germline): SGHAT, FQNNGV. The CDR3 length is 15 residues. CDR3 nucleotides: TGTGCCAGCACGATATGGACAGGGCCGTTGGAGACCCAGTACTTC. Amino acid sequence: CASTIWTGPLETQYF.

The chain has TRBV18 and TRBJ1-1; no firm D call. V was cut by 2 bases and J by 4 bases, with 20 bases left in between. The CDR3 sequence is 17 residues long. The germline V gene has CDR1 KGHSH and CDR2 LQKENI. In DNA, the CDR3 is TGTGCCAGCTCACCATTACCGGGCTCCCGGGGAGGCACTGAAGCTTTCTTT. Translating gives CASSPLPGSRGGTEAFF.

V and J are TRBV10-2 and TRBJ1-5; the D gene is possibly TRBD1 (5 bases). V lost 4 bases and J 6 bases, leaving 13 bases between the germline ends. The CDR3 runs 14 residues. The germline gives CDR1 WSHSY, CDR2 SAAADI. The CDR3 here is CASSVTAVGQPQHF. The CDR3, as DNA: TGCGCCAGCAGTGTGACAGCGGTGGGTCAGCCCCAGCATTTT.

The chain combines TRBV9 with TRBJ1-5; TRBD1 might be the D (5 bases). The length of the CDR3 is 12 residues. Trimming took 4 bases from V and 6 from J, leaving 8 bases between them. The germline gives CDR1 SGDLS, CDR2 YYNGEE. The CDR3 loop is CASSSGFQPQHF. In DNA, the CDR3 is TGTGCCAGCAGCTCAGGGTTTCAGCCCCAGCATTTT.

The rearrangement uses TRBV28 and TRBJ1-2; D is possibly TRBD1 (6 bases). CDR1 MDHEN and CDR2 SYDVKM come from the germline V gene. The CDR3 extends over 14 amino acids. Trimming left V 6 bases short and J 3 bases short, with 14 bases between. The CDR3: CASSGAGDDYGYTF. CDR3 DNA sequence: TGTGCCAGCAGCGGTGCAGGGGATGACTATGGCTACACCTTC.

As to this clone: At the DNA level, this CDR3 is encoded by other sequences in the same sample as well. The CDR3 here is CASRRTGSYEQYF. The CDR3 bases are TGTGCCAGCAGACGCACAGGGTCCTACGAGCAGTACTTC. The chain combines TRBV6-5 with TRBJ2-7; TRBD1 is a possible D gene (6 bases). The CDR3 covers 13 residues. Trimming removed 6 bases at V and 1 base at J, with 10 bases between. Germline V CDR1 and CDR2: MNHEY, SVGAGI.

The chain recombines TRBV7-3 with TRBJ2-1; 7 bases fit TRBD1. This CDR3 is 15 amino acids long. V lost 3 bases, J lost 0 bases, and 2 bases stayed unmatched. Looked up from germline, CDR1 is SGHTA and CDR2 is FQGTGA. The CDR3 reads CASSFTGDSYNEQFF. CDR3 in DNA: TGTGCCAGCAGCTTTACAGGGGACTCCTACAATGAGCAGTTCTTC. Looking up the rest from reference TRBV7-3 and TRBJ2-1 gives the full variable domain: GAGVSQTPSNKVTEKGKYVELRCDPISGHTALYWYRQSLGQGPEFLIYFQGTGAADDSGLPNDRFFAVRPEGSVSTLKIQRTERGDSAVYLCASSFTGDSYNEQFFGPGTRLTVL.

The chain employs TRBV9 and TRBJ2-1; 11 bases are shared with TRBD2. CDR1 and CDR2 from the germline V gene are SGDLS and YYNGEE. The CDR3 spans 15 residues. V trimming: 4 bases; J trimming: 9 bases; junction bases outside the gene matches: 9. CDR3 residues: CASSIAGGPSTEQFF. The CDR3 bases are TGTGCCAGCAGCATAGCGGGAGGGCCGTCAACTGAGCAGTTCTTC.

This chain connects TRBV28 to TRBJ1-1, with D unclear. Trimming cost V 1 base and J 7 bases, with 10 bases left between them. The CDR3 is made up of 13 amino acids. Germline-derived CDR1 and CDR2 are MDHEN and SYDVKM. CDR3 amino acids: CASSLFGDIEAFF. CDR3 coding DNA: TGTGCCAGCAGTTTATTCGGTGATATTGAAGCTTTCTTT.

The V call is TRBV5-3, the J call TRBJ2-1; 10 bases are shared with TRBD2. TRBV5-3 is an open reading frame whose function is uncertain. J gave up 7 bases and V 0 bases, and 19 bases lay outside the gene matches. The CDR3 length is 20 residues. The CDR3 nucleotides read TGTGCCAGAAGCTTGGAGTCAGCGGGAGGGCCGAGAGGAATGGGGAATGAGCAGTTCTTC. Its translation: CARSLESAGGPRGMGNEQFF.

This chain joins TRBV7-2 and TRBJ2-7; 9 positions match TRBD2. Germline CDR1 is SGHTA and CDR2 is FQGNSA. With V trimmed by 4 bases and J by 5 bases, 6 bases remained unmatched. The CDR3 runs to 14 residues. CDR3 sequence reads: CASSSSSGNHEQYF. The CDR3 DNA reads TGTGCCAGCAGCTCCTCTAGCGGGAACCACGAGCAGTACTTC.

The chain links TRBV7-2 to TRBJ2-2, with no clear D. Germline V lookup: CDR1 SGHTA, CDR2 FQGNSA. The CDR3 is made up of 14 amino acids. Trimming left V 6 bases short and J 1 base short, with 9 bases between. CDR3 DNA: TGTGCCAGCAGGGTGCACAGGAACACCGGGGAGCTGTTTTTT. Translated: CASRVHRNTGELFF.

This clone showed up just once. The V gene is TRBV21-1, the J gene TRBJ2-2; the table's D call, TRBD2, has no DNA check behind it. TRBV21-1 is tagged as a pseudogene. CDR3 length: 16 residues. The CDR3 region is CASSRPASVRTGELFF. The CDR3 DNA reads as TGTGCCAGCAGCAGACCCGCTTCGGTGAGGACCGGGGAGCTGTTTTTT.

The V call is TRBV21-1, the J call TRBJ2-7; the DNA was not used to check the table's D call, TRBD1. TRBV21-1 is shown as a pseudogene. There are 14 residues in the CDR3. Written as DNA, the CDR3 is TGTGCCAGCAGCGGCGACAGGGGAATCAACGAGCAGTACTTC. Its protein product is CASSGDRGINEQYF.

The chain recombines TRBV13 with TRBJ1-1; D remains ambiguous. The germline gives CDR1 PRHDT, CDR2 FYEKMQ (reference sequence). CDR3 length equals 12 residues. Between the trimmed V and J ends, which lost 11 bases and 1 base, there was a span of 11 bases. This CDR3 is CADPTANTEAFF. CDR3 DNA: TGTGCCGACCCCACGGCGAACACTGAAGCTTTCTTT.

V gene TRBV27 combines with J gene TRBJ2-2, with 9 bases identical to TRBD1. The trim removed 4 bases at V and 4 bases at J, leaving 7 bases unmatched. The CDR3 spans 16 residues. CDR1 and CDR2 (germline): MNHEY, SMNVEV (reference sequence). The CDR3 is CASSSTGGFGTGELFF. As DNA, the CDR3 is TGTGCCAGCAGTTCCACAGGGGGCTTCGGCACCGGGGAGCTGTTTTTT.

This sequence joins TRBV5-1 and TRBJ2-3; D assignment may be TRBD1 or TRBD2 (5 bases each). The germline V gene has CDR1 SGHRS and CDR2 YFSETQ. V dropped 0 bases and J dropped 2 bases, with 10 bases sitting between them. This CDR3 comprises 15 residues. The CDR3: CASSLAGGYTDTQYF. The CDR3 region has the DNA TGCGCCAGCAGCTTGGCTGGGGGATACACAGATACGCAGTATTTT.

This sequence joins TRBV10-1 and TRBJ1-2, with TRBD1 identical over 8 bases. CDR1 is WNHNN and CDR2 is SYGVQD in the germline V gene (reference sequence). The V segment lost 3 bases and the J segment 8 bases; nucleotides outside the gene matches: 8. The CDR3 contains 14 residues. CDR3 sequence reads: CASSDRGLPRGYTF. The CDR3 DNA sequence: TGCGCCAGCAGTGACAGGGGGCTGCCTCGGGGCTACACCTTC.